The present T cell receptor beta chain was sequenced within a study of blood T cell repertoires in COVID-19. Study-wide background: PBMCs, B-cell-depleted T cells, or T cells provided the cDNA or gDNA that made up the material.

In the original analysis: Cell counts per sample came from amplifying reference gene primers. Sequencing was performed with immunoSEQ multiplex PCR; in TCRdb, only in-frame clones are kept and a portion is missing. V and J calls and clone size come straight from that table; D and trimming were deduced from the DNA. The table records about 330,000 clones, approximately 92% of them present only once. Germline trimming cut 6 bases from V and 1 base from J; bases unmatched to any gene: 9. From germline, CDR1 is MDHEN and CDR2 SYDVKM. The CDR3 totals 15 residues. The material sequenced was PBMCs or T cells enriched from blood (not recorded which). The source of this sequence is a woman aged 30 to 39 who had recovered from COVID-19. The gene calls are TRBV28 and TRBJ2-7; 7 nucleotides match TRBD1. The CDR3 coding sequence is TGTGCCAGCAGCCCCGGGACAGAATTTTCCTACGAGCAGTACTTC. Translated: CASSPGTEFSYEQYF.